This T cell receptor beta chain was sequenced during a study of blood T cell repertoires in COVID-19 (TCRdb year 2020). Broadly, across the study: Collaborator samples came from the United States, Italy and Spain and covered acute and convalescent phases of COVID-19. Subjects who had been exposed to COVID-19, were actively infected with it, or had recovered from it provided the deeply sampled blood TCRbeta repertoires that made up the dataset. Sample metadata almost always included a de-identified subject ID, COVID-19 status, age in years and sex. The samples were drawn from two sources: the first 160 participants of the ongoing ImmuneRACE study, and fewer than 1,500 subjects contributed by 6 global collaborators. Where available, HLA class I and class II types were taken from metadata supplied by the sample provider and were not determined by assay-based typing. The material from the prospective study consisted of cDNA or gDNA derived from T cells, B-cell-depleted T cells, or PBMCs. The repertoires were made available in a free public database intended to serve as a resource for research on the immune response to SARS-CoV-2. Summary of the overall study and its limitations: The quantity of clinical and demographic metadata differed by source and by participant and was supplied without curation.

The germline V gene supplies CDR1 SGHTS and CDR2 YDEGEE. Between the V and J ends, shortened by 2 bases and 1 base respectively, the junction contains 5 bases. The CDR3 spans 13 residues, from the cysteine through the phenylalanine. Only the CDR3 DNA is retained, 39 bases long and in frame from the first base. Whole blood was collected in K2EDTA tubes by collaborating institutions according to the institutions' own protocols. Collaborator samples were shipped for TCRbeta analysis as frozen whole blood, isolated PBMCs, or DNA extracted from either sample type. TCRbeta CDR3 regions were amplified from genomic DNA by means of the immunoSEQ Assay, a bias-controlled multiplex PCR. The authors' pipeline ran thus. Nucleated cell counts per sample were estimated from amplification of reference gene primers within the assay. Sequence reads were collapsed and filtered to measure the absolute abundance of every unique TCRbeta CDR3 rearrangement. Productive Simpson clonality was computed per sample as the square root of Simpson's diversity index over productive rearrangements. The table comes from immuneACCESS by way of TCRdb, which keeps in-frame sequences with V and J called. Part of the clones is missing from these tables; in studies checked, under half for an unresolved V gene and the rest for unknown reasons. V and J calls and clone size come straight from that table; D and trimming were deduced from the DNA. The table for this sample lists around 80,000 clones; 82% of them were counted only once. The ten largest clonotypes hold 10% to 15% of the sample.

About this clone itself: It lacks a known antigen. Base qualities are not recorded, but no much larger clone differs from it by a single base.

What was sequenced was peripheral blood. This receptor chain uses TRBV5-8 and TRBJ2-3; no D gene can be assigned with confidence. This TCR was sampled from a man of 80 years or more with acute or convalescent COVID-19. The CDR3 has the sequence CASSFLRTDTQYF. The base sequence is TGTGCCAGCAGCTTCCTCCGCACAGATACGCAGTATTTT.